The 22 T cell receptor beta chains presented below share a single source sample, sequenced in a study of T cells in localized non-small cell lung cancer. Clones were sequenced by immunoSEQ multiplex PCR, and TCRdb holds only the in-frame ones, with some missing. Of about 40,000 clones in the sample, about 91% were seen once. The sample was PBMCs, taken before any cancer treatment. Receptors were obtained from a woman aged 40 to 75 with stage II lung adenocarcinoma.

This chain links TRBV6-5 with TRBJ2-1, with D hard to call. The CDR3 is made up of 10 amino acids. Germline CDR1 MNHEY, CDR2 SVGAGI. V lost 4 bases, J lost 13 bases, and 8 bases lay in between. The CDR3 spells CASSSFGQFF. The CDR3 bases are TGTGCCAGCAGTTCGTTCGGACAGTTCTTC.

This chain links TRBV2 with TRBJ1-4; tentative D call: TRBD1 (5 bases). CDR1 is SNHLY and CDR2 is FYNNEI in the germline V gene. This CDR3 has 15 amino acids. V shed 1 base and J shed 7 bases, with 13 bases lying between them. DNA of the CDR3: TGTGCCAGCAGTGAAGGGGGCGCAGCACTTGAAAAACTGTTTTTT. This codes for CASSEGGAALEKLFF.

The V call is TRBV6-5, the J call TRBJ2-3; tentative D call: TRBD1 (6 bases). The germline V and J ends were trimmed by 6 bases and 3 bases, with 10 bases remaining between them. The CDR3 sequence is 13 residues long. The germline CDR1 and CDR2 sequences are MNHEY and SVGAGI. The CDR3 DNA follows: TGTGCCAGCAGCTCGGACAGTACAGATACGCAGTATTTT. As protein: CASSSDSTDTQYF.

The chain combines TRBV28 with TRBJ1-1, with D possibly TRBD1 on 5 matching bases. This CDR3 is 15 amino acids long. Trimming stripped 8 bases from V and 1 base from J, with 17 bases between. Germline CDR1 and CDR2: MDHEN and SYDVKM. CDR3 protein: CASRRGPRRNTEAFF. For the CDR3, the DNA is TGTGCCAGCCGTAGGGGCCCCCGGAGGAACACTGAAGCTTTCTTT.

The chain combines TRBV6-5 with TRBJ1-2; D not certain. V was pared by 2 bases and J by 12 bases, with 13 bases between. Germline V gene lookup returns CDR1 MNHEY and CDR2 SVGAGI. CDR3 length: 12 residues. The CDR3 bases are TGTGCCAGCAGTTACAGGGAAGGGAAGAACACCTTC. It codes for CASSYREGKNTF.

The chain employs TRBV19 and TRBJ2-3; D unresolved. Trimming left V 8 bases short and J 0 bases short, with 9 bases between. This CDR3 is 13 amino acids long. From germline, CDR1 is LNHDA and CDR2 SQIVND (reference sequence). In DNA, the CDR3 is TGTGCCAGTCGCCAATTGAGCACAGATACGCAGTATTTT. Residues: CASRQLSTDTQYF.

The rearrangement links TRBV7-2 to TRBJ2-7; TRBD1 matches at 9 bases. After removal of 6 bases from V and 5 bases from J, the junction contained 11 bases not matched to a gene. Germline CDR1 and CDR2: SGHTA and FQGNSA. CDR3 length: 15 residues. The chain's CDR3 is CASSRRGQGRDEQYF. The CDR3 bases are TGTGCCAGCAGTCGCCGGGGACAGGGTAGGGACGAGCAGTACTTC.

The rearrangement joins TRBV4-1 to TRBJ2-7; D uncertain. In germline, CDR1 is MGHRA, CDR2 YSYEKL. The CDR3 is 14 residues long. The V gene lost 2 bases and the J gene lost 3 bases, with 11 bases spanning the gap. In nucleotides, the CDR3 is TGCGCCAGCAGCCAATCTCCCTCCTTCTACGAGCAGTACTTC. As protein: CASSQSPSFYEQYF.

This clone was picked up a small number of times. V usage is TRBV6-1 and J usage is TRBJ1-1; no definite D call. The V end lost 8 bases, the J end lost 1 base, and 11 bases lay between the germline ends. Germline CDR1 reads MNHNS; CDR2 reads SASEGT. The CDR3 length is 13 residues. CDR3 sequence reads: CASGVGRNTEAFF. In DNA form, the CDR3 reads TGTGCCAGCGGTGTGGGCCGGAACACTGAAGCTTTCTTT.

The chain recombines TRBV7-9 with TRBJ1-5; the D gene is possibly TRBD1 (6 bases). CDR1 SEHNR and CDR2 FQNEAQ come from the germline V gene (reference sequence). V shed 0 bases and J shed 5 bases, with 8 bases lying between them. The CDR3 extends over 14 amino acids. CDR3: CASSLAQGDQPQHF. The CDR3, as DNA: TGTGCCAGCAGCTTAGCACAGGGAGATCAGCCCCAGCATTTT. Full variable domain (remainder filled in from reference TRBV7-9 and TRBJ1-5): DTGVSQNPRHKITKRGQNVTFRCDPISEHNRLYWYRQTLGQGPEFLTYFQNEAQLEKSRLLSDRFSAERPKGSFSTLEIQRTEQGDSAMYLCASSLAQGDQPQHFGDGTRLSIL.

The count of this clone is one. The V call is TRBV19, the J call TRBJ1-1; maybe TRBD1 (5 bases). Germline assignment: CDR1 LNHDA and CDR2 SQIVND (reference sequence). V gave up 6 bases and J gave up 4 bases, with 18 bases separating them. The CDR3 has 15 amino acids. CDR3 residues: CASSPVPGVGTEAFF. DNA for the CDR3: TGTGCCAGTAGCCCCGTCCCGGGGGTTGGCACTGAAGCTTTCTTT.

The V gene is TRBV28, the J gene TRBJ1-2; D ambiguous. The V gene's germline CDR1 is MDHEN and CDR2 SYDVKM. The CDR3 runs to 16 residues. Trimming pared 6 bases from V and 8 bases from J, leaving 25 bases between. The CDR3 region has the DNA TGTGCCAGCAGCCCAAACGGCGGGCCTCGGTCAGACGGCTACACCTTC. This gives the protein CASSPNGGPRSDGYTF.

The chain joins TRBV4-2 to TRBJ2-2, with D possibly TRBD1 on 5 matching bases. The CDR3 has 14 amino acids. Germline-derived CDR1 and CDR2 are LGHNA and YNFKEQ. V was clipped by 5 bases and J by 2 bases, with 9 bases between them. For the CDR3, the DNA is TGTGCCAGCAGCGTAGGGGTAAACACCGGGGAGCTGTTTTTT. This gives the protein CASSVGVNTGELFF.

The chain joins TRBV6-5 to TRBJ1-5, with 7 bases aligning to TRBD1. CDR3 length: 14 amino acids. In germline, CDR1 is MNHEY, CDR2 SVGAGI. The J segment lost 3 bases and the V segment lost 7 bases, leaving 6 bases of the junction unmatched. The CDR3 sequence: CASTLGTVNQPQHF. DNA of the CDR3: TGTGCCAGCACCCTGGGGACAGTCAATCAGCCCCAGCATTTT.

The V call is TRBV7-3, the J call TRBJ2-3, with 8 bases identical to TRBD2. V trimming: 5 bases; J trimming: 7 bases; junction bases outside the gene matches: 14. Germline V gene sequence: CDR1 SGHTA, CDR2 FQGTGA. This CDR3 is 16 amino acids long. CDR3 region: CASSVTGLGVRNTQYF. DNA for the CDR3: TGTGCCAGCAGCGTTACGGGACTAGGAGTTAGGAATACGCAGTATTTT.

A word on this clone: The junction departs from germline at one end; a sequencing error may be responsible. The chain joins TRBV6-5 to TRBJ1-5; the D gene is possibly TRBD1 (5 bases). Germline lookup yields CDR1 MNHEY and CDR2 SVGAGI. The CDR3 covers 13 residues. Here the CDR3 reads CASTYRNNQPQHF. In DNA form, the CDR3 reads TGTGCCAGCACTTACAGGAACAATCAGCCCCAGCATTTT.

The CDR3 spells CASSLENREGEDEQFF. The CDR3, as DNA: TGTGCCAGCAGCTTAGAGAACCGGGAGGGTGAGGATGAGCAGTTCTTC. This rearrangement joins TRBV11-2 to TRBJ2-1; 8 bases are shared with TRBD2. Germline V gene lookup returns CDR1 SGHAT and CDR2 FQNNGV. The CDR3 extends over 16 amino acids. V dropped 0 bases and J dropped 8; count of bases not matched to a gene: 9.

A single count supports this clone. V gene TRBV5-1 combines with J gene TRBJ1-2, with a weak D call TRBD1 (6 bases). The ends were cut back, 0 bases at V and 3 bases at J, with 12 bases in the middle. The germline gives CDR1 SGHRS, CDR2 YFSETQ. The CDR3 covers 15 residues. The CDR3 region has the DNA TGCGCCAGCAGCTTGGTGGGGGCGGCAGACTATGGCTACACCTTC. As protein: CASSLVGAADYGYTF.

This clone has a single count. The rearrangement joins TRBV6-1 to TRBJ2-7; the match to TRBD2 covers 7 bases. The CDR3 contains 11 residues. V lost 7 bases, J lost 7 bases, and 4 bases stayed unmatched. The V gene's germline CDR1 is MNHNS and CDR2 SASEGT. As DNA, the CDR3 is TGTGCCAGCACCCGAGCGGGAGAGCAGTACTTC. Protein: CASTRAGEQYF.

The chain uses TRBV5-6 and TRBJ2-7; no reliable D call. The CDR3 has 11 amino acids. Germline CDR1 SGHDT, CDR2 YYEEEE. V shed 3 bases and J shed 3 bases, with 4 bases lying between them. The CDR3 loop reads CASSSGYEQYF. In nucleotides, the CDR3 is TGTGCCAGCAGCTCGGGCTACGAGCAGTACTTC.

The sample holds a few counts of this clone. The rearrangement links TRBV27 to TRBJ2-7, with D possibly being TRBD1 or TRBD2 (5 bases each). The CDR3 extends over 14 amino acids. Per germline, CDR1 MNHEY and CDR2 SMNVEV (reference sequence). V was trimmed by 2 bases and J by 2 bases, leaving 10 bases between them. The DNA of the CDR3 is TGTGCCAGCAGTTTAGTGAGGGGACCCTACGAGCAGTACTTC. This codes for CASSLVRGPYEQYF.

The chain is built from TRBV27 and TRBJ1-1; no reliable D call. Trimming removed 1 base from V and 10 bases from J, with 13 bases in between. The CDR3 has 13 amino acids. From germline, CDR1 is MNHEY and CDR2 SMNVEV (reference sequence). CDR3 loop: CASSLWAGDPAFF. The CDR3 region has the DNA TGTGCCAGCAGTTTATGGGCTGGGGATCCAGCTTTCTTT.